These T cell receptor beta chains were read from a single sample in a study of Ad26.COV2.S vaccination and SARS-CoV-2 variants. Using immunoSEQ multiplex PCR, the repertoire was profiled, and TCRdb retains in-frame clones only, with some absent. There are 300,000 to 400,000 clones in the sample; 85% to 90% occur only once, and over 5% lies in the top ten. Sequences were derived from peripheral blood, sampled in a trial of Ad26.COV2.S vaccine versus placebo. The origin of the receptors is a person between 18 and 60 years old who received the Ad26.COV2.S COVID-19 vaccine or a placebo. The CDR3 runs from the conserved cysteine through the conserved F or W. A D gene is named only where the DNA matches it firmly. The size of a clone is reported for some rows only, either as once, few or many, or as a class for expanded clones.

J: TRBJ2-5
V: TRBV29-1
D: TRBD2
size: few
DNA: TGCAGCGTTGGACTAGCGGGGGGGCAAGAGACCCAGTACTTC
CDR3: CSVGLAGGQETQYF

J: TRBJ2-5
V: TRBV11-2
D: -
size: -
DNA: TGTGCCAGCAGCTTTGGGTCAACAACAGAGACCCAGTACTTC
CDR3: CASSFGSTTETQYF

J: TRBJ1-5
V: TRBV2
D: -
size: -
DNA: TGTGCCAGCAGTCGGGGCGTGGAGCCCCAGCATTTT
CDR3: CASSRGVEPQHF

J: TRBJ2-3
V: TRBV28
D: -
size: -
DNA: TGTGCCAGCAGTTTATCGGGGCCGACCCCAGATACGCAGTATTTT
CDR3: CASSLSGPTPDTQYF

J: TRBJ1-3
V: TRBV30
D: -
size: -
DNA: TGTGCCTGGAGTGTACGTAGGACCTTATTATCTGGAAACACCATATATTTT
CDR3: CAWSVRRTLLSGNTIYF

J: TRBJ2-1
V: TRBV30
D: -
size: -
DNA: TGTGCCTGGAGTGTACAGGTCGTGGCGAACAATGAGCAGTTCTTC
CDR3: CAWSVQVVANNEQFF

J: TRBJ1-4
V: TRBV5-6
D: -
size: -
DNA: TGTGCCAGCAGCTTGGGAGGGGTACTGTTTTTT
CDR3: CASSLGGVLFF

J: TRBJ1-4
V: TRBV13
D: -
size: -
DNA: TGTGCCAGCACCATTAGACTTCCTTTGCATGAAAAACTGTTTTTT
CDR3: CASTIRLPLHEKLFF

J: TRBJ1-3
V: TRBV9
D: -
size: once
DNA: TGTGCCAGCAGCCTAACGGGGGCCGGAAACACCATATATTTT
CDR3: CASSLTGAGNTIYF

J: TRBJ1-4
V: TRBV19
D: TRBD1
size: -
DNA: TGTGCCAGTAGTCCATGGACAGGGCATGAAAAACTGTTTTTT
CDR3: CASSPWTGHEKLFF

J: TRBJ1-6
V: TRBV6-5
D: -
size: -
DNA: TGTGCCAGCCTATACACGCTGGGGACACCCCTCCACTTT
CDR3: CASLYTLGTPLHF

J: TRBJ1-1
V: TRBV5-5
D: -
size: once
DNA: TGTGCCAGCAGCTTCCCTACAAGGGCTTTCTTT
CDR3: CASSFPTRAFF

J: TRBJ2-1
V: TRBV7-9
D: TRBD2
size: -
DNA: TGTGCCAGCGGCCATTGGCGGGGGGAGCATGAGCAGTTCTTC
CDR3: CASGHWRGEHEQFF

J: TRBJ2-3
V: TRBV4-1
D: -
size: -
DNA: TGCGCCAGCAGCCAAACAGGGCTTAGCACAGATACGCAGTATTTT
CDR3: CASSQTGLSTDTQYF

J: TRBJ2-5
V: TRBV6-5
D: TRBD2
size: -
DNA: TGTGCCAGCAGCCCAACTAGCGTAGAGACCCAGTACTTC
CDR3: CASSPTSVETQYF

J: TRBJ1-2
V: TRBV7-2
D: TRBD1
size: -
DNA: TGTGCCAGCAGCCATGGACAGGGGGCAGGCTATGGCTACACCTTC
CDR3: CASSHGQGAGYGYTF

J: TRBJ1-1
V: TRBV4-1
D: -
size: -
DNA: TGCGCCAGCAGCCAACGGGGGACATTGAACACTGAAGCTTTCTTT
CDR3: CASSQRGTLNTEAFF

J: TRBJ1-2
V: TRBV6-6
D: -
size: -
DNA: TGTGCCAGCCGACATACAGGATCCTCTAACTATGGCTACACCTTC
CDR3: CASRHTGSSNYGYTF

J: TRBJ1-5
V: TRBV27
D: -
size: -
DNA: TGTGCCAGCAGTTTAGGTAGCAATCAGCCCCAGCATTTT
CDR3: CASSLGSNQPQHF

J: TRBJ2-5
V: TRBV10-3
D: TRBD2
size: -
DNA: TGTGCCATCAGAGGACTAGCGGAAGAGACCCAGTACTTC
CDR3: CAIRGLAEETQYF

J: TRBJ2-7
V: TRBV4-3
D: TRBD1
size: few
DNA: TGCGCCAGCAGCCAAGGACAGGGGGCTGAAGAGCAGTACTTC
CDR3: CASSQGQGAEEQYF

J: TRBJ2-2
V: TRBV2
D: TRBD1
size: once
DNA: TGTGCCAGCAGTGGAACAGGGGTATGGTTCGCCGGGGAGCTGTTTTTT
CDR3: CASSGTGVWFAGELFF

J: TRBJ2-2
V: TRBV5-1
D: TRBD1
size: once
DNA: TGCGCCAGCAGCTTGGGCCCGATGGACAGGGGTCTCACCGGGGAGCTGTTTTTT
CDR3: CASSLGPMDRGLTGELFF

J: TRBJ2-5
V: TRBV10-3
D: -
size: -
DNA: TGTGCCATCAACAGGGAGCTCACAGAGACCCAGTACTTC
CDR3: CAINRELTETQYF

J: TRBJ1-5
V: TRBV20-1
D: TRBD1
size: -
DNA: TGCAGTGCTAGTAATGGGGGACAGGGACATTTT
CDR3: CSASNGGQGHF

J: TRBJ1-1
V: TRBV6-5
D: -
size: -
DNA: TGTGCCAGCAGTTCCCCCGGGAACACTGAAGCTTTCTTT
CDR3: CASSSPGNTEAFF

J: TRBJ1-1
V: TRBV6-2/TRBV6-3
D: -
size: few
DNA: TGTGCCAGCAGTTATTCGGTGTATAGTGAAGCTTTCTTT
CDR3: CASSYSVYSEAFF

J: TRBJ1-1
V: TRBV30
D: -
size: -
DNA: TGTGCCTCACTACCTCCCGGGGGGACTGAAGCTTTCTTT
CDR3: CASLPPGGTEAFF

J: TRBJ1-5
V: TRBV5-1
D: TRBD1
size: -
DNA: TGCGCCAGCAGCCCGGGACAGGGATCGCATCAGCCCCAGCATTTT
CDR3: CASSPGQGSHQPQHF

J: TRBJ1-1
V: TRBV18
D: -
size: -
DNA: TGTGCCAGCTCACCGGAACGTACTGAAGCTTTCTTT
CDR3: CASSPERTEAFF

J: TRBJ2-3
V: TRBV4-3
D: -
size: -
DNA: TGCGCCAGCAGCCAAGGGGTGGGACCTGGACTGCCCGCCACAGATACGCAGTATTTT
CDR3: CASSQGVGPGLPATDTQYF

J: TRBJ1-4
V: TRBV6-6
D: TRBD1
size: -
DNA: TGTGCCAGCAGTCTATCGAACAGGGGGTCGGTAGAAAAACTGTTTTTT
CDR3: CASSLSNRGSVEKLFF

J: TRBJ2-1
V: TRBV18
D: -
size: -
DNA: TGTGCCAGCTCACCCCCGGGTGCGGCGGTAATAAATGAGCAGTTCTTC
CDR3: CASSPPGAAVINEQFF

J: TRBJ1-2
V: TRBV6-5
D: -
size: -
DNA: TGTGCCAGCAGTCCTCTATCCGGGACGTTAGGCTACACCTTC
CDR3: CASSPLSGTLGYTF

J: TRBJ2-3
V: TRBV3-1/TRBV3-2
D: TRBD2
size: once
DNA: TGTGCCAGCAGCCAAGTTATGGTAGCGGGAGGGCCCGTCTTAACAGATACGCAGTATTTT
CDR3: CASSQVMVAGGPVLTDTQYF

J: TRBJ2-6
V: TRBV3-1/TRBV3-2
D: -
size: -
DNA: TGTGCCAGCAGCCAATTCCCGGGAAGTGGGGCCAACGTCCTGACTTTC
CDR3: CASSQFPGSGANVLTF

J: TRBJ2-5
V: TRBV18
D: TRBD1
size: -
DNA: TGTGCCAGCTCACCTACAGGGGGACAAGAGACCCAGTACTTC
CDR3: CASSPTGGQETQYF

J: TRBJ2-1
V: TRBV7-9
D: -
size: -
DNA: TGTGCCAGCAGCCGTGACGGAATCTACAATGAGCAGTTCTTC
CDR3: CASSRDGIYNEQFF

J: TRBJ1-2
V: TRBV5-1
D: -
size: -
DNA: TGCGCCAGCAGCTTTGGCGACAGACCCGACTATGGCTACACCTTC
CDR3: CASSFGDRPDYGYTF

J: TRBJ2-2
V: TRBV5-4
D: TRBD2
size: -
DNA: TGTGCCAGCAGCCTAGTAGCGGGCGCACCCACCGGGGAGCTGTTTTTT
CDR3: CASSLVAGAPTGELFF

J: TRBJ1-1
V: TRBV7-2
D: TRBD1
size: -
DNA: TGTGCCAGCAGCTTCTTCGTGACAGGGACGAACACTGAAGCTTTCTTT
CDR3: CASSFFVTGTNTEAFF

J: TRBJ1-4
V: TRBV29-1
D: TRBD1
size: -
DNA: TGCAGCGTGGGACAGGGAGATGAAAAACTGTTTTTT
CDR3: CSVGQGDEKLFF

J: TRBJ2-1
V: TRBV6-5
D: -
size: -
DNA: TGTGCCAGCAGGACTTCCTATTACCTAAAGCAGTTCTTC
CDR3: CASRTSYYLKQFF

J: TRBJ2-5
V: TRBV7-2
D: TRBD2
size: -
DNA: TGTGCCAGCAGCTTAGGATCAGCGGGAGCAGAGACCCAGTACTTC
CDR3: CASSLGSAGAETQYF

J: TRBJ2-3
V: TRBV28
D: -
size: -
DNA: TGTGCCAGCCTCAAACCGGGTACAGATACGCAGTATTTT
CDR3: CASLKPGTDTQYF

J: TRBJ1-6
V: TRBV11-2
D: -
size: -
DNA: TGTGCCAGCAGCTTAACGTATAATTCACCCCTCCACTTT
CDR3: CASSLTYNSPLHF

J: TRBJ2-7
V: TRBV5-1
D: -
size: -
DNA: TGCGCCAGCAGCTTGAGGTGGGGACCCTACGAGCAGTACTTC
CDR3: CASSLRWGPYEQYF